This T cell receptor (beta chain) is from a study of cytomegalovirus exposure and HLA in healthy donors. Study details: Early released data had roughly 81 million unique TCRs, all coming from HLA-typed donors.

V was pared by 3 bases and J by 0 bases, with 3 bases between. CDR1 is MDHEN, CDR2 SYDVKM, per germline. This CDR3 has 13 amino acids. With 60 Vbeta and 13 Jbeta primers, the PCR was carried out. Libraries were prepared by immunoSEQ multiplex PCR; TCRdb keeps only in-frame clonotypes and omits some of them. Of 200,000 to 250,000 clones listed, more than 80% are singletons. About this clone: Its target is unknown.

Broader study findings: Testing in vitro showed a few CMV-associated chains specific for CMV antigens. Overall, approximately 150 TCR beta chains were annotated as cytomegalovirus-associated. TCR beta sequences numbering 15,000 to 20,000 were associated with HLA alleles at 0.05 false discovery rate in a later analysis.

Source material: PBMCs. The V call is TRBV28, the J call TRBJ1-3; D remains unclear. This clonotype originated in a man aged 30 to 45 in good health and CMV-seronegative. For the CDR3, the DNA is TGTGCCAGCAGTTTCTCCTCTGGAAACACCATATATTTT. Its translation is CASSFSSGNTIYF.